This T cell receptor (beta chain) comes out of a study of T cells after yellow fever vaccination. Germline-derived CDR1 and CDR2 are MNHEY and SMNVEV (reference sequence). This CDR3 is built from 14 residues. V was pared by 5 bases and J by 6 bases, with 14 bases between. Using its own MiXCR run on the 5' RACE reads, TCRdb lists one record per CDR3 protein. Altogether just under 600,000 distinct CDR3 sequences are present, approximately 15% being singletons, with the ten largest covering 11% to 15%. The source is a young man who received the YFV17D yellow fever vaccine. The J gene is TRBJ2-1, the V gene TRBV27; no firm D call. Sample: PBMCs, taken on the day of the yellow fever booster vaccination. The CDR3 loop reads CASSPWPKGNEQFF. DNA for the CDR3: TGTGCCAGCAGTCCTTGGCCGAAAGGCAATGAGCAGTTCTTC.